Presented here are 19 T cell receptor beta chains from one specimen sequenced in a study of blood T cell repertoires in COVID-19. Assay: immunoSEQ multiplex PCR; the TCRdb copy retains only in-frame clones and omits some. The table has about 300,000 clones, 85% to 90% seen once; the top ten hold around 4.6%. The sequenced material came from PBMCs or T cells enriched from blood (not recorded which). The source of these receptors is a man aged 25 to 40 who had recovered from COVID-19.

Written as DNA, the CDR3 is TGTGCCAGCAGCCAAGCGGGACAGATGAACACTGAAGCTTTCTTT. Its protein is CASSQAGQMNTEAFF. The chain uses TRBV3-1 (or the pseudogene TRBV3-2) and TRBJ1-1; 7 positions match TRBD1. V shed 1 base and J 0 bases; nucleotides not matched to a gene: 2. The CDR3 consists of 15 residues. CDR1 LGHDT and CDR2 YNNKEL come from the germline V gene (reference sequence).

The rearrangement uses TRBV28 and TRBJ1-2, with D hard to call. Trimming shortened V by 6 bases and J by 7 bases, and 24 bases separated the two germline ends. Looked up from germline, CDR1 is MDHEN and CDR2 is SYDVKM. CDR3 length equals 16 residues. CDR3 DNA sequence: TGTGCCAGCAGCCGCCCGGAGGGCCTGGGGATCTCTGGCTACACCTTC. This translates into CASSRPEGLGISGYTF.

The V call is TRBV11-3, the J call TRBJ2-3; 9 nucleotides match TRBD1. Trimming at V came to 4 bases and at J to 4 bases, leaving 3 bases not matched to a gene. Germline V gene sequence: CDR1 SGHNT, CDR2 YENEEA. The CDR3 loop spans 14 amino acids. For the CDR3, the DNA is TGTGCCAGCAGCTCCGGGACAGGGCCAGATACGCAGTATTTT. Amino acids: CASSSGTGPDTQYF.

The chain carries TRBV11-2 and TRBJ2-7; 7 nucleotides align to TRBD2. The CDR3 has 14 amino acids. V gave up 6 bases and J gave up 6 bases; unmatched junction bases: 11. Germline CDR1 reads SGHAT; CDR2 reads FQNNGV. The CDR3 spells CASSPTPAGVEQYF. CDR3 nucleotides: TGTGCCAGCAGTCCGACTCCGGCGGGGGTCGAGCAGTACTTC.

This chain joins TRBV29-1 and TRBJ2-7, with 10 bases that match TRBD1. The CDR3 loop spans 16 amino acids. The ends lost 0 bases at V and 5 bases at J; junction bases unmatched: 10. Germline CDR1 and CDR2: SQVTM and ANQGSEA. The CDR3 nucleotides read TGCAGCGTTGAAGACATTACTTCGACAGGGGGCGACGAGCAGTACTTC. Translated, it gives CSVEDITSTGGDEQYF.

The chain is built from TRBV10-1 and TRBJ2-2, with D tentatively TRBD2 (6 bases). CDR1 is WNHNN and CDR2 is SYGVQD in the germline V gene (reference sequence). V was shortened by 2 bases and J by 5 bases, with 6 bases between the two germline ends. The CDR3 extends over 13 amino acids. The CDR3 spells CASSEGGTGELFF. The CDR3 DNA reads TGCGCCAGCAGTGAGGGGGGGACCGGGGAGCTGTTTTTT.

In its sample, this clone was seen once. The chain is built from TRBV30 and TRBJ2-5; 12 bases are shared with TRBD2. Germline values: CDR1 GTSNPN, CDR2 SVGIG (reference sequence). The junction had 8 bases not matched to a gene; V was cut back by 5 bases and J by 4 bases. The CDR3 is 15 residues long. Here the CDR3 reads CAWGLGLAGRETQYF. The CDR3 DNA is TGTGCCTGGGGGCTCGGACTAGCGGGGAGAGAGACCCAGTACTTC. The variable domain in full, completed from reference TRBV30 and TRBJ2-5, reads SQTIHQWPATLVQPVGSPLSLECTVEGTSNPNLYWYRQAAGRGLQLLFYSVGIGQISSEVPQNLSASRPQDRQFILSSKKLLLSDSGFYLCAWGLGLAGRETQYFGPGTRLLVL.

This clone was detected only once. The gene calls are TRBV2 and TRBJ2-3, with 10 bases lining up with TRBD2. Trimming cost V 6 bases and J 10 bases; bases outside gene matches: 13. CDR3 length equals 15 residues. In germline, CDR1 is SNHLY, CDR2 FYNNEI. In DNA, the CDR3 is TGTGCCAGCAGCGTGGTCACAGCGGGAGGGCCTCCGCAGTATTTT. Amino acids: CASSVVTAGGPPQYF. Supplemented by reference TRBV2 and TRBJ2-3, the full variable domain reads EPEVTQTPSHQVTQMGQEVILRCVPISNHLYFYWYRQILGQKVEFLVSFYNNEISEKSEIFDDQFSVERPDGSNFTLKIRSTKLEDSAMYFCASSVVTAGGPPQYFGPGTRLTVL.

J is TRBJ2-7 and V is TRBV4-1, with D perhaps TRBD1 (6 bases). The CDR3 contains 15 residues. Germline V gene lookup returns CDR1 MGHRA and CDR2 YSYEKL. The V gene lost 4 bases and the J gene lost 1 base, with 14 bases spanning the gap. DNA for the CDR3: TGCGCCAGCAGCCCGACAGGTGGTGTATCCTACGAGCAGTACTTC. Protein: CASSPTGGVSYEQYF.

The chain joins TRBV29-1 to TRBJ1-2; tentatively, D is TRBD1 (5 bases). V dropped 3 bases and J dropped 7 bases, with 15 bases sitting between them. The CDR3 is 13 amino acids. The germline gives CDR1 SQVTM, CDR2 ANQGSEA. The CDR3 bases are TGCAGCGTTGATAGCTGGGGCAAGGGTGGCTACACCTTC. Residues: CSVDSWGKGGYTF.

V gene TRBV19 combines with J gene TRBJ1-2, with a tentative D call TRBD1 (5 bases). The V end lost 9 bases, the J end lost 7 bases, and 12 bases lay between the germline ends. CDR1 is LNHDA and CDR2 is SQIVND in the germline V gene (reference sequence). This CDR3 comprises 11 residues. In DNA, the CDR3 is TGTGCCAGCCATGCAGGGCTTGGCTACACCTTC. Its protein product is CASHAGLGYTF.

A single count supports this clone. J is TRBJ2-7 and V is TRBV7-6, with 8 bases fitting TRBD1. The CDR3 runs 15 residues. The germline CDR1 and CDR2 sequences are SGHVS and FNYEAQ. Trimming at V came to 3 bases and at J to 3 bases, leaving 7 bases not matched to a gene. In nucleotides, the CDR3 is TGTGCCAGCAGCTTCAGACAGGGGTCCAACTACGAGCAGTACTTC. Translating it yields CASSFRQGSNYEQYF.

The rearrangement links TRBV27 to TRBJ1-2, with 10 bases lining up with TRBD1. J gave up 8 bases and V 5 bases, and 5 bases lay outside the gene matches. Germline-derived CDR1 and CDR2 are MNHEY and SMNVEV (reference sequence). This CDR3 has 13 amino acids. CDR3 DNA: TGTGCCAGCAGTGCCTGGGACAGGGGAGGCTACACCTTC. Translation: CASSAWDRGGYTF.

This clone was observed a few times. V usage is TRBV19 and J usage is TRBJ2-4; maybe TRBD1 (5 bases). This CDR3 has 15 amino acids. Germline CDR1 LNHDA, CDR2 SQIVND (reference sequence). V lost 6 bases and J lost 0, with 12 bases in between. Here the CDR3 reads CASRGLGLAKNIQYF. The CDR3 bases are TGTGCCAGTAGGGGGCTGGGGCTAGCCAAAAACATTCAGTACTTC.

This chain joins TRBV6-4 and TRBJ2-1; 9 bases align to TRBD1. Looked up from germline, CDR1 is MRHNA and CDR2 is SNTAGT. J lost 8 bases, V lost 2 bases, and 10 bases had no gene match. The CDR3 is 16 amino acids. The DNA for the CDR3 is TGTGCCAGCAGTGACACAACCGGGACAGGGCTCCATGAGCAGTTCTTC. Translated: CASSDTTGTGLHEQFF.

J is TRBJ2-7 and V is TRBV28, with a tentative D call TRBD2 (5 bases). CDR3 size: 13 residues. Germline CDR1 is MDHEN and CDR2 is SYDVKM. With 4 bases removed from V and 4 bases from J, the gap between germline ends came to 11 bases. CDR3 protein: CASSSRARYEQYF. The CDR3 DNA follows: TGTGCCAGCAGTTCGCGGGCTCGGTACGAGCAGTACTTC.

The CDR3 spells CASSMKTGSYNSPLHF. The CDR3 bases are TGTGCCAGTAGTATGAAGACAGGCTCCTATAATTCACCCCTCCACTTT. The V and J genes are TRBV19 and TRBJ1-6; tentative D call: TRBD1 (6 bases). Trimming took 3 bases from V and 0 from J, leaving 9 bases between them. Germline CDR1 is LNHDA and CDR2 is SQIVND (reference sequence). This CDR3 comprises 16 residues.

The rearrangement joins TRBV11-3 to TRBJ2-5; TRBD2 aligns across 14 bases. With 6 bases clipped from V and 5 bases from J, the junction kept 8 bases outside the gene matches. This CDR3 is built from 16 residues. Germline-derived CDR1 and CDR2 are SGHNT and YENEEA. CDR3: CASSRLAGGPWETQYF. The CDR3 DNA is TGTGCCAGCAGTCGACTAGCGGGAGGGCCTTGGGAGACCCAGTACTTC. Full variable domain (outside the CDR3, taken from reference TRBV11-3 and TRBJ2-5): EAGVVQSPRYKIIEKKQPVAFWCNPISGHNTLYWYLQNLGQGPELLIRYENEEAVDDSQLPKDRFSAERLKGVDSTLKIQPAELGDSAVYLCASSRLAGGPWETQYFGPGTRLLVL.

This chain connects TRBV4-1 to TRBJ2-4; no clear D gene. Germline V gene lookup returns CDR1 MGHRA and CDR2 YSYEKL. CDR3 length: 15 residues. V was clipped by 5 bases and J by 1 base, with 12 bases between them. The DNA for the CDR3 is TGCGCCAGCAGCGAACTACTGATGGCCAAAAACATTCAGTACTTC. Translating it yields CASSELLMAKNIQYF.